This record concerns one TCR beta chain sequence. Antigen unknown. The authors made TCR beta cDNA libraries by 5'RACE template switching. This switching added a universal primer site and UMIs. TCRdb reprocessed the 5' RACE reads and keeps a single row for each CDR3 protein, giving no DNA. The table for this sample gives some 600,000 distinct CDR3 sequences. This entry belongs to a study of T cells expressing NK-cell markers. The wider study: Sequencing of TCR beta repertoires drew on sorted CD3+CD56+NKG2C+, CD3+CD56+NKG2C- and CD3+CD56-NKG2C+ T cells. The study's findings and limits: Dominant NKG2C+ clonotypes were found to form about 1.0-7.5% of CD8+ T cells in roughly 6 donors. There were a handful of donors in whom these clonotypes also led the CD3+CD56-NKG2C+ fraction.

This CDR3 is built from 15 residues. Germline lookup yields CDR1 MDHEN and CDR2 SYDVKM. Specimen: blood T cells: a sorted CD56 or NKG2C T cell subset, CD4+ or CD8+ T cells, or bulk PBMC T cells (not recorded which). The TCR sequence derives from a man aged 18-30 years in good health. The gene calls are TRBV28 and TRBJ2-2; TCRdb gives TRBD1 as the D gene, but with no DNA this cannot be confirmed. The CDR3 loop is CASSPAGTGTGELFF.